The rows below give T cell receptor beta chains drawn from one sample of a study of regulatory T cells in long-lasting Graves disease. TCRdb analysed the multiplex PCR reads with MiXCR anew, one entry per CDR3 protein. The sample has 450,000 to 650,000 distinct CDR3 sequences; roughly 16% are singletons. These records were also assigned to another study, of T cells in Graves' hyperthyroidism and ophthalmopathy.

The sequenced sample was peripheral blood mononuclear cells (PBMCs), obtained at new diagnosis, from a patient treated with antithyroid drugs. The receptors shown here come from a woman aged 35-60 years with Graves disease. Each CDR3 is given with its conserved first and last residue. D genes are given only for firm matches. Not every row has a clone size; where given, it reads once, few, many or a size class.

CDR3 protein: CASERQGTASGANVLTF
CDR3 DNA: TGTGCCAGCGAAAGACAGGGAACGGCCTCTGGGGCCAACGTCCTGACTTTC
CDR3 length: 17
V gene: TRBV6-1
J gene: TRBJ2-6
D gene: TRBD1
clone size: -

CDR3 protein: CASRSGTGTTEAFF
CDR3 DNA: TGTGCCAGCAGGTCCGGGACAGGGACCACTGAAGCTTTCTTT
CDR3 length: 14
V gene: TRBV28
J gene: TRBJ1-1
D gene: TRBD1
clone size: many

CDR3 protein: CASSLGQGVTGELFF
CDR3 DNA: TGTGCCAGCAGTTTGGGGCAGGGAGTCACCGGGGAGCTGTTTTTT
CDR3 length: 15
V gene: TRBV12-3/TRBV12-4
J gene: TRBJ2-2
D gene: -
clone size: few

CDR3 protein: CASSQGIKTQYF
CDR3 DNA: TGTGCCAGCAGCCAGGGGATAAAGACCCAGTACTTC
CDR3 length: 12
V gene: TRBV3-1
J gene: TRBJ2-5
D gene: -
clone size: -

CDR3 protein: CASSSGLAVYNEQFF
CDR3 DNA: TGTGCCAGCAGCTCGGGACTAGCGGTGTACAATGAGCAGTTCTTC
CDR3 length: 15
V gene: TRBV7-8
J gene: TRBJ2-1
D gene: TRBD2
clone size: -

CDR3 protein: CASSPPNTENEKLFF
CDR3 DNA: TGCGCCAGCAGCCCCCCCAACACGGAAAATGAAAAACTGTTTTTT
CDR3 length: 15
V gene: TRBV5-1
J gene: TRBJ1-4
D gene: -
clone size: -

CDR3 protein: CASSILLAGANNEQFF
CDR3 DNA: TGTGCCAGTAGTATCCTACTAGCGGGGGCCAACAATGAGCAGTTCTTC
CDR3 length: 16
V gene: TRBV19
J gene: TRBJ2-1
D gene: TRBD2
clone size: -

CDR3 protein: CASSYQSNQPQHF
CDR3 DNA: TGTGCCAGCAGTTATCAAAGCAATCAGCCCCAGCATTTT
CDR3 length: 13
V gene: TRBV11-2
J gene: TRBJ1-5
D gene: -
clone size: many

CDR3 protein: CASSQEGLAGLGEQYF
CDR3 DNA: TGTGCCAGCAGCCAAGAGGGACTAGCGGGGTTGGGTGAGCAGTACTTC
CDR3 length: 16
V gene: TRBV4-2
J gene: TRBJ2-7
D gene: TRBD2
clone size: few

CDR3 protein: CASGPLAGAIADTQYF
CDR3 DNA: TGTGCTAGTGGTCCCCTAGCGGGGGCCATCGCAGATACGCAGTATTTT
CDR3 length: 16
V gene: TRBV12-5
J gene: TRBJ2-3
D gene: TRBD2
clone size: once

CDR3 protein: CASSLGTASEQYF
CDR3 DNA: TGTGCCAGCAGTTTAGGGACTGCCTCCGAGCAGTACTTC
CDR3 length: 13
V gene: TRBV12-3/TRBV12-4
J gene: TRBJ2-7
D gene: -
clone size: many

CDR3 protein: CASSLAGYRTDTQYF
CDR3 DNA: TGTGCCAGCAGCTTAGCAGGGTATAGGACAGATACGCAGTATTTT
CDR3 length: 15
V gene: TRBV7-8
J gene: TRBJ2-3
D gene: -
clone size: many

CDR3 protein: CASSISGGGRASETQYF
CDR3 DNA: TGTGCCAGTAGTATATCGGGGGGGGGCCGAGCGTCAGAGACCCAGTACTTC
CDR3 length: 17
V gene: TRBV19
J gene: TRBJ2-5
D gene: TRBD2
clone size: -

CDR3 protein: CASSFPTGRTDTQYF
CDR3 DNA: TGTGCCAGCAGTTTTCCAACAGGGAGGACAGATACGCAGTATTTT
CDR3 length: 15
V gene: TRBV12-3/TRBV12-4
J gene: TRBJ2-3
D gene: -
clone size: many

CDR3 protein: CASSPTLPLPDTQYF
CDR3 DNA: TGTGCCAGCAGCCCGACCCTGCCACTTCCAGATACGCAGTATTTT
CDR3 length: 15
V gene: TRBV12-3/TRBV12-4
J gene: TRBJ2-3
D gene: -
clone size: few

CDR3 protein: CSALDRIYEQYF
CDR3 DNA: TGCAGTGCCTTGGACAGAATCTACGAGCAGTACTTC
CDR3 length: 12
V gene: TRBV20-1
J gene: TRBJ2-7
D gene: -
clone size: many